The 15 T cell receptor beta chains given below trace back to one sample, sequenced in a study of blood T cells in healthy people across ages. With a J-beta primer mix and a sample-barcoded 5' primer, a second PCR ran roughly 6 to 11 cycles. Via MiXCR, TCRdb re-called the 5' RACE reads, giving one row per CDR3 protein. This table holds around 1,500,000 distinct CDR3 sequences, around 39% found once. Sequenced sample: blood. The receptors originated from a young woman in good health.

The J gene is TRBJ2-5, the V gene TRBV6-6, with no clear D. CDR1 is MNHNY, CDR2 SVGAGI, per germline (reference sequence). V dropped 1 base and J dropped 2 bases, with 11 bases sitting between them. This CDR3 spans 15 amino acids. The CDR3 bases are TGTGCCAGCAGTTACTACGGACCTGTACAAGAGACCCAGTACTTC. This sequence encodes CASSYYGPVQETQYF.

The chain uses TRBV7-9 and TRBJ2-1; no clear D. The CDR3 length is 19 residues. V was shortened by 6 bases and J by 5 bases, with 29 bases between the two germline ends. From germline, CDR1 is SEHNR and CDR2 FQNEAQ (reference sequence). CDR3 protein: CASRELPTAPNALNNEQFF. CDR3 nucleotides: TGTGCCAGCAGAGAACTCCCTACGGCCCCAAACGCCCTCAACAATGAGCAGTTCTTC.

This clonotype was seen a few times. V and J are TRBV5-1 and TRBJ2-1, with no clear D. The V and J ends lost 0 bases and 0 bases respectively, with 16 bases between them. Germline V gives CDR1 SGHRS, CDR2 YFSETQ. This CDR3 has 18 residues. CDR3 DNA: TGCGCCAGCAGCTTGGCTATTCGTGTCTTGCCCTCCTACAATGAGCAGTTCTTC. This gives the protein CASSLAIRVLPSYNEQFF.

This chain connects TRBV6-1 to TRBJ2-3, with 10 bases aligning to TRBD1. J gave up 1 base and V 6 bases, and 10 bases lay outside the gene matches. CDR1 is MNHNS and CDR2 is SASEGT in the germline V gene. This CDR3 region has 17 residues. CDR3 protein: CASSPLFGTGGTDTQYF. For the CDR3, the DNA is TGTGCCAGCAGCCCCCTCTTTGGGACAGGGGGCACAGATACGCAGTATTTT.

Here the CDR3 reads CASSQEGLAGGTYNEQYF. The CDR3 nucleotides are TGTGCCAGCAGCCAAGAGGGACTAGCGGGAGGGACCTACAATGAGCAGTACTTC. The V call is TRBV4-2, the J call TRBJ2-5; 16 positions match TRBD2. CDR1 and CDR2 from the germline V gene are LGHNA and YNFKEQ. With V trimmed by 0 bases and J by 11 bases, 12 bases remained unmatched. CDR3 length: 18 residues.

The V gene is TRBV4-1, the J gene TRBJ2-7, with 11 bases matching TRBD1. The germline V gene encodes CDR1 MGHRA and CDR2 YSYEKL. Trimming at V came to 1 base and at J to 0 bases, leaving 8 bases not matched to a gene. The CDR3 sequence is 18 residues long. This CDR3 reads CASSQVPFGQGASYEQYF. The CDR3 nucleotides read TGCGCCAGCAGCCAAGTTCCATTCGGACAGGGGGCCTCCTACGAGCAGTACTTC.

The CDR3 spells CASSPRDPANYGYTF. The CDR3, as DNA: TGCGCCAGCAGCCCCCGGGATCCAGCTAACTATGGCTACACCTTC. The rearrangement links TRBV5-1 to TRBJ1-2; D is ambiguous. The V gene lost 4 bases and the J gene lost 0 bases, with 13 bases spanning the gap. CDR3 length equals 15 residues. Looked up from germline, CDR1 is SGHRS and CDR2 is YFSETQ.

This clonotype was observed a few times. CDR3 DNA: TGCGCCAGCAGATCTAGCGGGCTGAACACCGGGGAGCTGTTTTTT. Translation gives CASRSSGLNTGELFF. The chain has TRBV5-1 and TRBJ2-2; 8 nucleotides agree with TRBD2. The CDR3 runs to 15 residues. The trim removed 5 bases at V and 1 base at J, leaving 4 bases unmatched. CDR1 SGHRS and CDR2 YFSETQ come from the germline V gene.

Regarding this clonotype: It may be a read error: a sequence one base away is much more abundant. The J gene is TRBJ2-1, the V gene TRBV10-3; 7 bases are a match to TRBD1. The CDR3 extends over 10 amino acids. Germline V gives CDR1 ENHRY, CDR2 SYGVKD. Losses at the gene ends were 10 bases for V and 10 bases for J; bases not matched to a gene: 4. CDR3 sequence reads: CATQGTEQFF. The CDR3 coding sequence is TGTGCCACACAGGGGACCGAGCAGTTCTTC.

The chain couples TRBV11-2 to TRBJ2-3; D uncertain. V was pared by 2 bases and J by 6 bases, with 15 bases between. Germline lookup yields CDR1 SGHAT and CDR2 FQNNGV. The CDR3 contains 15 residues. The CDR3 DNA reads TGTGCCAGCAGCTTATGGTCTAGTTCTGTGGATACGCAGTATTTT. It yields the protein CASSLWSSSVDTQYF.

V gene TRBV7-3 combines with J gene TRBJ2-1, with unresolved D. V shed 3 bases and J shed 3 bases, with 9 bases lying between them. Looked up from germline, CDR1 is SGHTA and CDR2 is FQGTGA. CDR3 size: 14 residues. This chain's CDR3 is CASSLRHGYNEQFF. The CDR3, as DNA: TGTGCCAGCAGCTTGCGGCATGGCTACAATGAGCAGTTCTTC.

This clonotype has only a few counts. The chain carries TRBV5-1 and TRBJ2-7; D remains unclear. The length of the CDR3 is 15 residues. Germline V gives CDR1 SGHRS, CDR2 YFSETQ. V was shortened by 0 bases and J by 5 bases, with 15 bases between the two germline ends. CDR3 region: CASSLGPQTVNEQYF. The CDR3 DNA reads as TGCGCCAGCAGCTTGGGGCCACAGACGGTAAACGAGCAGTACTTC.

The chain carries TRBV2 and TRBJ1-2, with TRBD1 as a possible D gene (5 bases). Looked up from germline, CDR1 is SNHLY and CDR2 is FYNNEI. V dropped 9 bases and J dropped 2 bases, with 16 bases sitting between them. This CDR3 has 14 residues. The CDR3 region is CASRGDGNNYGYTF. CDR3 DNA sequence: TGTGCCAGTCGAGGGGACGGGAACAACTATGGCTACACCTTC.

This rearrangement joins TRBV12-3 or TRBV12-4 to TRBJ1-5; tentative D call: TRBD1 (6 bases). The CDR3 runs to 15 residues. Trimming took 7 bases from V and 0 from J, leaving 13 bases between them. The CDR3 DNA reads TGTGCCAGCAAAAGACAGGACCATAGCAATCAGCCCCAGCATTTT. Translation: CASKRQDHSNQPQHF.

The chain carries TRBV20-1 and TRBJ2-1; 8 nucleotides agree with TRBD2. The J segment lost 6 bases and the V segment lost 1 base, leaving 11 bases of the junction unmatched. The CDR3 covers 16 residues. Germline-derived CDR1 and CDR2 are DFQATT and SNEGSKA (reference sequence). CDR3 sequence (DNA): TGCAGTGCTAGAGCCCCACTAATCGGGAGGGGCAATGAGCAGTTCTTC. The encoded protein is CSARAPLIGRGNEQFF.